This passage covers 9 T cell receptor beta chains from one sample sequenced in a study of spatial heterogeneity in lung cancer. Study results and limitations: Counts that tracked tumor mutation counts were those of expanded intratumoral alpha and beta TCRs.

The antigens these receptors bind are not known. Noted time point: sample taken at primary tumor resection. One entry per CDR3 protein results from TCRdb running MiXCR on the 5' RACE reads. Among some 97,000 distinct CDR3 sequences listed, under 4.5% were seen once. The sequenced sample was lung tumor tissue, obtained at surgery. Every receptor here comes from a male donor with early-stage non-small cell lung cancer.

This clonotype was observed at least ten times. The chain has TRBV11-2 and TRBJ2-3; TRBD1 or TRBD2 may be the D gene (5 bases each). Germline V CDR1 and CDR2: SGHAT, FQNNGV. The CDR3 spans 17 residues. V lost 5 bases and J 1 base, leaving 19 bases between the germline ends. The DNA of the CDR3 is TGTGCCAGCAGCCTTAGGCATACCGGGACCCGCACAGATACGCAGTATTTT. It translates to CASSLRHTGTRTDTQYF.

In its sample, this clonotype was seen many times. V usage is TRBV27 and J usage is TRBJ2-3; D gene uncertain. Germline CDR1 and CDR2: MNHEY and SMNVEV (reference sequence). The CDR3 covers 14 residues. V lost 3 bases to trimming and J lost 3 bases, with 10 bases between them. CDR3 loop: CASSLSRMTDTQYF. In nucleotides, the CDR3 is TGTGCCAGCAGTTTGTCTAGGATGACAGATACGCAGTATTTT.

In its sample, this clonotype was seen a few times. The rearrangement links TRBV6-5 to TRBJ2-7, with a weak D call TRBD2 (6 bases). Germline CDR1 and CDR2: MNHEY and SVGAGI. The CDR3 consists of 12 residues. V lost 4 bases and J 6 bases, leaving 10 bases between the germline ends. CDR3 sequence: CASSFAGTEQYF. The CDR3 DNA is TGTGCCAGCAGTTTCGCGGGAACCGAGCAGTACTTC.

The table lists this clonotype with many counts. The genes are TRBV25-1 and TRBJ2-3; perhaps TRBD2 as D (6 bases). Trimming pared 5 bases from V and 3 bases from J, leaving 15 bases between. Germline V gene lookup returns CDR1 MGHDK and CDR2 SYGVNS. The CDR3 spans 15 residues. This CDR3 reads CASSLTSTATDTQYF. CDR3 DNA sequence: TGTGCCAGCAGTCTTACTAGCACGGCGACAGATACGCAGTATTTT.

The chain has TRBV4-1 and TRBJ1-5; unclear D gene. This CDR3 contains 15 residues. Deletions cut 2 bases from V and 3 bases from J, with 11 bases between. Germline assignment: CDR1 MGHRA and CDR2 YSYEKL. The CDR3 protein is CASSQFGNLNQPQHF. The DNA of the CDR3 is TGCGCCAGCAGCCAATTTGGGAACCTCAATCAGCCCCAGCATTTT.

Many counts were recorded for this clonotype. The CDR3 sequence: CASSHSVRGDQPQHF. CDR3 bases: TGTGCCAGCAGTCATAGCGTCAGGGGGGACCAGCCCCAGCATTTT. This chain connects TRBV27 to TRBJ1-5, with TRBD1 identical over 7 bases. Germline V CDR1 and CDR2: MNHEY, SMNVEV (reference sequence). Trimming took 5 bases from V and 7 from J; bases not matched to a gene: 11. The CDR3 has 15 amino acids.

The rearrangement joins TRBV19 to TRBJ2-1; perhaps TRBD2 as D (6 bases). V lost 2 bases, J lost 9 bases, and 11 bases lay in between. The length of the CDR3 is 13 residues. Looked up from germline, CDR1 is LNHDA and CDR2 is SQIVND (reference sequence). The CDR3, as DNA: TGTGCCAGTAGTATAAGCCCTAGCGTTGAGCAGTTCTTC. Residues: CASSISPSVEQFF.

This clonotype showed up just a few times. This chain uses TRBV9 with TRBJ2-7, with TRBD1 as a possible D gene (5 bases). V was cut by 9 bases and J by 3 bases, with 25 bases left in between. The CDR3 is 16 amino acids. The germline gives CDR1 SGDLS, CDR2 YYNGEE. The CDR3 DNA reads as TGTGCCAATCAGGGCCGGTCGGCGGCCTCCTACTACGAGCAGTACTTC. It translates to CANQGRSAASYYEQYF.

The table lists this clonotype with many counts. The rearrangement uses TRBV27 and TRBJ2-2, with TRBD1 as a possible D gene (6 bases). Germline V lookup: CDR1 MNHEY, CDR2 SMNVEV (reference sequence). Between the trimmed V and J ends, which lost 6 bases and 5 bases, there was a span of 19 bases. CDR3 length: 16 amino acids. The CDR3, as DNA: TGTGCCAGCAGGAGTTTAGGGGGAGAACTGACCGGGGAGCTGTTTTTT. Encoded protein: CASRSLGGELTGELFF.